These 2 T cell receptor beta chains came from one sample sequenced in a study of technical replicates of blood from a handful of donors. The assay was immunoSEQ multiplex PCR, and TCRdb's table has in-frame clones only and misses some. The table records tens of thousands of clones, approximately 93% of them present only once. Sequencing was performed on T cells isolated from PBMCs. These TCRs come from a human donor in good health.

The rearrangement links TRBV4-1 to TRBJ2-7, with D possibly being TRBD1 (6 bases). V was cut by 5 bases and J by 4 bases, with 21 bases left in between. Per the germline V gene, CDR1 is MGHRA and CDR2 is YSYEKL. The CDR3 loop spans 16 amino acids. The CDR3 sequence is CASSFEQDSMLYEQYF. For the CDR3, the DNA is TGCGCCAGCAGCTTCGAACAGGACAGTATGCTATACGAGCAGTACTTC.

The genes are TRBV7-3 and TRBJ2-5; TRBD2 agrees at 10 bases. CDR1 SGHTA and CDR2 FQGTGA come from the germline V gene. Trimming at V came to 2 bases and at J to 2 bases, leaving 2 bases not matched to a gene. The CDR3 sequence is 15 residues long. The CDR3 nucleotides read TGTGCCAGCAGCTTAGGACTAGCGGAACAAGAGACCCAGTACTTC. Translated: CASSLGLAEQETQYF. The full variable domain, rest sourced from reference TRBV7-3 and TRBJ2-5, is GAGVSQTPSNKVTEKGKYVELRCDPISGHTALYWYRQSLGQGPEFLIYFQGTGAADDSGLPNDRFFAVRPEGSVSTLKIQRTERGDSAVYLCASSLGLAEQETQYFGPGTRLLVL.